These 24 T cell receptor beta chains were sequenced from one sample in a study of preoperative IRX-2 immunotherapy in early breast cancer. Described treatment: preoperative locoregional IRX-2 cytokine immunotherapy. Assay: immunoSEQ multiplex PCR; the TCRdb copy retains only in-frame clones and omits some. The table records about 62,000 clones, approximately 93% of them present only once. Collection of the sample occurred from a patient treated with IRX-2 immunotherapy. Source of these receptors: a human donor with breast cancer.

The chain joins TRBV19 to TRBJ2-7; 8 bases align to TRBD2. The CDR3 has 18 residues. CDR1 LNHDA and CDR2 SQIVND come from the germline V gene (reference sequence). V was pared by 5 bases and J by 2 bases, with 17 bases of the junction left unmatched. CDR3 bases: TGTGCCAGTAGTCGCGACACCCCTTGGACTAGCCAAACCTACGAGCAGTACTTC. This sequence encodes CASSRDTPWTSQTYEQYF.

This clone was counted once. This chain connects TRBV18 to TRBJ2-1; 8 nucleotides match TRBD2. Germline CDR1 KGHSH, CDR2 LQKENI. J gave up 7 bases and V 4 bases, and 9 bases lay outside the gene matches. This CDR3 contains 15 residues. CDR3: CASSLTSGPGNEQFF. CDR3 sequence (DNA): TGTGCCAGCTCACTTACTAGCGGACCAGGAAATGAGCAGTTCTTC.

V usage is TRBV9 and J usage is TRBJ2-2; 8 bases match TRBD2. This CDR3 has 17 residues. Per germline, CDR1 SGDLS and CDR2 YYNGEE. The junction had 14 bases not matched to a gene; V was cut back by 3 bases and J by 7 bases. CDR3 nucleotide sequence: TGTGCCAGCAGCGCCCGTTCAGCGGGAGTAGCAGGCGGGGAGCTGTTTTTT. Translating it yields CASSARSAGVAGGELFF.

In its sample, this clone was seen once. The chain carries TRBV19 and TRBJ1-4; TRBD1 might be the D (6 bases). V gave up 9 bases and J gave up 7 bases, with 15 bases separating them. CDR1 is LNHDA and CDR2 is SQIVND in the germline V gene (reference sequence). The CDR3 has 13 residues. The CDR3 DNA reads as TGTGCCAGGGGGGACACCCCGGGTGAAAAACTGTTTTTT. Protein: CARGDTPGEKLFF.

The chain uses TRBV28 and TRBJ2-7; 8 nucleotides match TRBD2. With 10 bases clipped from V and 2 bases from J, the junction kept 10 bases outside the gene matches. From germline, CDR1 is MDHEN and CDR2 SYDVKM. This CDR3 is built from 14 residues. This CDR3 reads CATRVAGRTYEQYF. The DNA for the CDR3 is TGTGCCACCCGGGTAGCGGGGAGGACCTACGAGCAGTACTTC.

This sequence joins TRBV5-6 and TRBJ2-5; D is unclear. The CDR3 loop spans 12 amino acids. Germline V gene sequence: CDR1 SGHDT, CDR2 YYEEEE. The V end lost 2 bases, the J end lost 5 bases, and 7 bases lay between the germline ends. The CDR3 bases are TGTGCCAGCAGCTTTCCGTCGGAGACCCAGTACTTC. Protein sequence: CASSFPSETQYF.

The J gene is TRBJ2-1, the V gene TRBV6-6, with D perhaps being TRBD1 or TRBD2 (5 bases each). The CDR3 runs 10 residues. The V end lost 8 bases, the J end lost 15 bases, and 14 bases lay between the germline ends. Per germline, CDR1 MNHNY and CDR2 SVGAGI (reference sequence). CDR3 loop: CASSGANSFF. The CDR3 bases are TGTGCCAGCTCCGGGGCCAATTCGTTCTTC.

The chain joins TRBV9 to TRBJ2-5; tentatively, D is TRBD1 (6 bases). The germline CDR1 and CDR2 sequences are SGDLS and YYNGEE. The CDR3 consists of 14 residues. V was pared by 3 bases and J by 2 bases, with 11 bases between. The CDR3 spells CASSAGQRQETQYF. CDR3 coding DNA: TGTGCCAGCAGCGCCGGACAGAGACAAGAGACCCAGTACTTC.

The chain uses TRBV7-6 and TRBJ1-6; D is perhaps TRBD1 (5 bases). With 5 bases removed from V and 8 bases from J, the gap between germline ends came to 25 bases. Germline CDR1 is SGHVS and CDR2 is FNYEAQ. This CDR3 contains 18 residues. The CDR3 nucleotides read TGTGCCAGCAGCCCGCGACCGGGAGGGGCGCGGTTGTATTCACCCCTCCACTTT. This codes for CASSPRPGGARLYSPLHF.

The chain uses TRBV28 and TRBJ1-2; 9 nucleotides line up with TRBD1. The J segment lost 4 bases and the V segment lost 11 bases, leaving 8 bases of the junction unmatched. This CDR3 is 13 amino acids long. Per germline, CDR1 MDHEN and CDR2 SYDVKM. The CDR3 DNA sequence: TGTGCCTGCTACAGGGGGCGATTCTATGGCTACACCTTC. Protein: CACYRGRFYGYTF.

The sample holds a few counts of this clone. The genes are TRBV30 and TRBJ2-1; 7 bases agree with TRBD1. The germline V gene encodes CDR1 GTSNPN and CDR2 SVGIG (reference sequence). V trimming: 3 bases; J trimming: 7 bases; junction bases outside the gene matches: 6. This CDR3 region has 13 residues. The CDR3 DNA is TGTGCCTGGAGGTCAGGGGGTGGGAATGAGCAGTTCTTC. Encoded protein: CAWRSGGGNEQFF.

The J gene is TRBJ2-3, the V gene TRBV7-6; a weak D match, TRBD1 (5 bases). V lost 5 bases, J lost 1 base, and 13 bases lay in between. Germline CDR1 and CDR2: SGHVS and FNYEAQ. This CDR3 has 15 amino acids. The CDR3 DNA follows: TGTGCCAGCAGCGGGCAGCTCAGGGGCACAGATACGCAGTATTTT. Its protein is CASSGQLRGTDTQYF.

The V call is TRBV18, the J call TRBJ2-3; 8 bases align to TRBD1. Looked up from germline, CDR1 is KGHSH and CDR2 is LQKENI. The CDR3 extends over 15 amino acids. The J segment lost 1 base and the V segment lost 4 bases, leaving 4 bases of the junction unmatched. CDR3 protein: CASSRTGTRTDTQYF. CDR3 DNA sequence: TGTGCCAGCTCACGGACAGGGACCCGCACAGATACGCAGTATTTT.

CDR3 sequence reads: CAWSALGPSPLHF. CDR3 DNA sequence: TGTGCCTGGAGTGCTCTGGGGCCTTCACCCCTCCACTTT. The chain links TRBV30 to TRBJ1-6, with D perhaps matching TRBD1 (5 bases). Trimming shortened V by 1 base and J by 9 bases, and 10 bases separated the two germline ends. The germline V gene encodes CDR1 GTSNPN and CDR2 SVGIG (reference sequence). The length of the CDR3 is 13 residues. Full variable domain (rest looked up from reference TRBV30 and TRBJ1-6): SQTIHQWPATLVQPVGSPLSLECTVEGTSNPNLYWYRQAAGRGLQLLFYSVGIGQISSEVPQNLSASRPQDRQFILSSKKLLLSDSGFYLCAWSALGPSPLHFGNGTRLTVT.

The J gene is TRBJ2-7, the V gene TRBV6-6; the D is unclear. Germline loops: CDR1 MNHNY, CDR2 SVGAGI (reference sequence). The CDR3 sequence is 11 residues long. V was cut by 5 bases and J by 1 base, with 3 bases left in between. The CDR3 loop reads CASSQSYEQYF. CDR3 in DNA: TGTGCCAGCAGTCAATCCTACGAGCAGTACTTC.

The chain couples TRBV5-4 to TRBJ2-2; D is undetermined. With 3 bases removed from V and 2 bases from J, the gap between germline ends came to 5 bases. The germline CDR1 and CDR2 sequences are SGHNT and YYREEE (reference sequence). This CDR3 has 13 amino acids. The CDR3 region is CASSSLNTGELFF. The CDR3 nucleotides read TGTGCCAGCAGCTCACTCAACACCGGGGAGCTGTTTTTT.

The gene calls are TRBV27 and TRBJ1-2; 8 bases fit TRBD1. Germline trimming cut 6 bases from V and 6 bases from J; bases unmatched to any gene: 15. The CDR3 is 16 residues long. Germline-derived CDR1 and CDR2 are MNHEY and SMNVEV (reference sequence). CDR3 sequence: CASSKYFTLTGDGYTF. CDR3 sequence (DNA): TGTGCCAGCAGCAAATACTTTACCCTGACAGGGGATGGCTACACCTTC.

This rearrangement joins TRBV18 to TRBJ2-2; 12 bases line up with TRBD2. Trimming took 3 bases from V and 3 from J; bases not matched to a gene: 2. Looked up from germline, CDR1 is KGHSH and CDR2 is LQKENI. CDR3 length: 16 residues. DNA of the CDR3: TGTGCCAGCTCACCTGCTAGCGGGAGGGACACCGGGGAGCTGTTTTTT. Its protein is CASSPASGRDTGELFF.

The chain recombines TRBV4-3 with TRBJ2-1, with TRBD2 identical over 8 bases. The V and J ends lost 3 bases and 4 bases, in that order; junction bases with no gene match: 11. The germline CDR1 and CDR2 sequences are LGHNA and YSLEER. CDR3 length: 17 residues. CDR3 DNA sequence: TGCGCCAGCAGCCAGACTTCGGGGGGACTAGTTTACAATGAGCAGTTCTTC. Translation gives CASSQTSGGLVYNEQFF.

The CDR3 is CASSPSPLREQYF. CDR3 DNA sequence: TGTGCCAGCTCTCCCTCCCCCCTTCGGGAGCAGTACTTC. J is TRBJ2-7 and V is TRBV27; D call uncertain. The germline V gene encodes CDR1 MNHEY and CDR2 SMNVEV (reference sequence). The CDR3 length is 13 residues. Deletions cut 8 bases from V and 7 bases from J, with 18 bases between.

A single count supports this clone. The CDR3 is CASSLAVGTPYEQYF. Written as DNA, the CDR3 is TGCGCCAGCAGCTTGGCCGTGGGGACGCCCTACGAGCAGTACTTC. The chain is built from TRBV5-1 and TRBJ2-7; perhaps D is TRBD1 or TRBD2 (5 bases each). Germline lookup yields CDR1 SGHRS and CDR2 YFSETQ. The CDR3 totals 15 residues. Between the trimmed V and J ends, which lost 0 bases and 2 bases, there was a span of 12 bases.

V gene TRBV19 combines with J gene TRBJ1-2; D possibly corresponds to TRBD1 (6 bases). Trimming stripped 6 bases from V and 4 bases from J, with 15 bases between. This CDR3 comprises 14 residues. Germline CDR1 reads LNHDA; CDR2 reads SQIVND (reference sequence). This CDR3 is CASSPRGRVYGYTF. CDR3 bases: TGTGCCAGTAGCCCAAGGGGGAGAGTCTATGGCTACACCTTC. Filled out from reference TRBV19 and TRBJ1-2, the complete variable domain reads DGGITQSPKYLFRKEGQNVTLSCEQNLNHDAMYWYRQDPGQGLRLIYYSQIVNDFQKGDIAEGYSVSREKKESFPLTVTSAQKNPTAFYLCASSPRGRVYGYTFGSGTRLTVV.

The genes are TRBV5-4 and TRBJ2-3; tentative D call: TRBD2 (6 bases). Germline-derived CDR1 and CDR2 are SGHNT and YYREEE (reference sequence). V was shortened by 4 bases and J by 2 bases, with 20 bases between the two germline ends. The CDR3 sequence is 17 residues long. The CDR3 protein is CASSGDPGRRITDTQYF. CDR3 DNA: TGTGCCAGCAGCGGTGATCCAGGGAGGAGGATCACAGATACGCAGTATTTT.

V gene TRBV7-3 combines with J gene TRBJ2-3; TRBD1 or TRBD2 may be the D gene (5 bases each). The CDR3 contains 16 residues. CDR1 is SGHTA, CDR2 FQGTGA, per germline. V lost 5 bases and J lost 0, with 15 bases in between. DNA for the CDR3: TGTGCCAGCAGCACGAAGAGGGGCGGAAGCACAGATACGCAGTATTTT. It yields the protein CASSTKRGGSTDTQYF.